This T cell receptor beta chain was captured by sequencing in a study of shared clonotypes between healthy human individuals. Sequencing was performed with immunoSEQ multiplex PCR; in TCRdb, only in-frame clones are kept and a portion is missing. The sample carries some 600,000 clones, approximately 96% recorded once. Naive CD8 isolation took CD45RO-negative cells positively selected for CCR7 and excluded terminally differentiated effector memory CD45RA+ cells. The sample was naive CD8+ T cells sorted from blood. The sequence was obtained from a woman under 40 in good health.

CDR3 coding DNA: TGTGCCAGCAGCTCCAGGGGGGGGTGGAACACTGAAGCTTTCTTT. Translation: CASSSRGGWNTEAFF. The chain is built from TRBV7-9 and TRBJ1-1, with 7 positions matching TRBD1. J gave up 1 base and V 4 bases, and 6 bases lay outside the gene matches. Germline-derived CDR1 and CDR2 are SEHNR and FQNEAQ (reference sequence). The CDR3 covers 15 residues.